Described below is a single TCR beta chain sequence and its context. This clonotype has just a few counts. Its specific antigen is unknown. The sample holds no much larger clone one base away, and base qualities are not on file. Libraries were made using RT-PCR. Sequenced using an Illumina HiSeq 2500. The public reads were reprocessed in TCRdb via fastp at Q25 and MiXCR, keeping in-frame beta chains. A single entry per CDR3 protein holds the most common genes and DNA from its merged rows. This sample lists about 520,000 distinct CDR3 sequences; about 25% were detected once. 1.9% of the sample is taken by the ten largest. CDR1 is given as DFQATT and CDR2 as SNEGSKA, both from the germline V gene (reference sequence). The germline ends are 19 bases apart after V is trimmed by 6 bases and J by 2 bases. The CDR3 numbers 15 residues from cysteine through phenylalanine. The CDR3 DNA has 45 bases and is translated from base 1.

These data originate in a study of response to subunit inactivated influenza vaccine (dated by TCRdb to the late 2010s). Describing the broader study: To follow how T cells responded to a trivalent subunit inactivated influenza vaccine, the researchers relied on deep quantitative profiling of the T cell receptor repertoire.

Here is what the overall study found, with its caveats: The authors proposed that each seasonal influenza vaccination may bring in only a limited number of new T cells.

The sequence came from a man aged 50-59 years who received an inactivated influenza vaccine. Donor details come from another sample of the same person, matched by shared clones. The sequence links TRBV20-1 to TRBJ2-5; the D gene is unclear. The sample consisted of CD4+ T cells sorted from PBMCs, taken 5 days after vaccination. The CDR3 here reads CSAVRGPPQQETQYF. The nucleotide sequence is given as TGCAGTGCCGTAAGAGGCCCCCCCCAACAAGAGACCCAGTACTTC.